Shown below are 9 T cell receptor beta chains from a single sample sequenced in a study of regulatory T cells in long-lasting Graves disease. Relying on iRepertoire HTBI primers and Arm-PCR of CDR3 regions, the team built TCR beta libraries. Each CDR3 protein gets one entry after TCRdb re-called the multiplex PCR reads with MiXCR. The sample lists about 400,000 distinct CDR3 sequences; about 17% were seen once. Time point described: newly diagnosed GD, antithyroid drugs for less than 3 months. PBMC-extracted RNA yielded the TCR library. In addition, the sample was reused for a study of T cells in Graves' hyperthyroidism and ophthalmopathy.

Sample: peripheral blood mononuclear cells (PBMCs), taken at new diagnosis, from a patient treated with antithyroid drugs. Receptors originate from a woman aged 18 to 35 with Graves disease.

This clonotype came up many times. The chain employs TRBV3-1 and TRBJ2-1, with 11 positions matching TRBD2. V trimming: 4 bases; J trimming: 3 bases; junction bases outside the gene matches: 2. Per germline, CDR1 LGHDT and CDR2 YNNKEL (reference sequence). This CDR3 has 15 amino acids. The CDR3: CASSPGTSGYNEQFF. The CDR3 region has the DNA TGTGCCAGCAGCCCCGGGACTAGCGGCTACAATGAGCAGTTCTTC.

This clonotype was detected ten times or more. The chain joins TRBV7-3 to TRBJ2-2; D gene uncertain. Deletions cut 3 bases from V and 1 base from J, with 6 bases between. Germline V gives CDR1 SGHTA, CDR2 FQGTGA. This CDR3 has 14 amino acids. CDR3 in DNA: TGTGCCAGCAGCTTGTACAGGAACACCGGGGAGCTGTTTTTT. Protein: CASSLYRNTGELFF.

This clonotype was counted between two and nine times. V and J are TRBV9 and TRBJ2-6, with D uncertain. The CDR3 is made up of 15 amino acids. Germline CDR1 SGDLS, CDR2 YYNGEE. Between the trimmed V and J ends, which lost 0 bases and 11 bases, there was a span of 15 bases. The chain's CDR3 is CASSVGRVVCHVLTF. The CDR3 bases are TGTGCCAGCAGCGTAGGTAGGGTAGTGTGTCACGTCCTGACTTTC.

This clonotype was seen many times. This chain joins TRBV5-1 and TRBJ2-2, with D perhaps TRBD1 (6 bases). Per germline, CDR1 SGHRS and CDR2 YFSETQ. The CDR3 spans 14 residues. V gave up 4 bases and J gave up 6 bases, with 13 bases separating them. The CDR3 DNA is TGCGCCAGCAGCGCCGGAACAGGGTCCGGGGAGCTGTTTTTT. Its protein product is CASSAGTGSGELFF.

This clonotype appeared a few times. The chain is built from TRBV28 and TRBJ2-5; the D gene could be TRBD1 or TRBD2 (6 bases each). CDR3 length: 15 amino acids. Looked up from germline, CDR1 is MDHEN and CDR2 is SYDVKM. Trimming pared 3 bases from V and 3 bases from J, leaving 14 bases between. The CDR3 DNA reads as TGTGCCAGCAGTTTCCGAGGGGGACTCGAAGAGACCCAGTACTTC. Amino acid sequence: CASSFRGGLEETQYF.

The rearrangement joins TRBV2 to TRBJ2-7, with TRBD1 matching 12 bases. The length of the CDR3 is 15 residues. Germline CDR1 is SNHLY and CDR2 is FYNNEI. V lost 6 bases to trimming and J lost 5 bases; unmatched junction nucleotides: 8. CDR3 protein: CASSKGGTGGDEQYF. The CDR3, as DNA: TGTGCCAGCAGCAAAGGAGGGACAGGGGGCGACGAGCAGTACTTC.

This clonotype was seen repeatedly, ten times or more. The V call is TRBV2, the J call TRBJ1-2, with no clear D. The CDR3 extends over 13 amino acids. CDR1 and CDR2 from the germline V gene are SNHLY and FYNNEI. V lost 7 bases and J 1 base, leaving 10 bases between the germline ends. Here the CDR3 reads CASNRIDNYGYTF. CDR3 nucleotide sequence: TGTGCCAGCAATCGAATCGATAACTATGGCTACACCTTC. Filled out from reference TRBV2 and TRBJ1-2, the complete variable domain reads EPEVTQTPSHQVTQMGQEVILRCVPISNHLYFYWYRQILGQKVEFLVSFYNNEISEKSEIFDDQFSVERPDGSNFTLKIRSTKLEDSAMYFCASNRIDNYGYTFGSGTRLTVV.

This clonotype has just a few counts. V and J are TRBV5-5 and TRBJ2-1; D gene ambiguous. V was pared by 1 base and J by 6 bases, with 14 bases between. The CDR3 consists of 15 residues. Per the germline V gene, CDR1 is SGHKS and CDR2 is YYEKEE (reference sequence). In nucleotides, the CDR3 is TGTGCCAGCAGCTTGCCAACAGTTAGAGGCAATGAGCAGTTCTTC. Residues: CASSLPTVRGNEQFF. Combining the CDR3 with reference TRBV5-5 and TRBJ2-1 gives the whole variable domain DAGVTQSPTHLIKTRGQQVTLRCSPISGHKSVSWYQQVLGQGPQFIFQYYEKEERGRGNFPDRFSARQFPNYSSELNVNALLLGDSALYLCASSLPTVRGNEQFFGPGTRLTVL.

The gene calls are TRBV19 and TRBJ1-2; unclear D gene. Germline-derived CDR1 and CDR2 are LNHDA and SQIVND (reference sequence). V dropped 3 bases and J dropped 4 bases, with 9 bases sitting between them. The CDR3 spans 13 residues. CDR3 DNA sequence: TGTGCCAGTAGTATCGCGTCGGCCTATGGCTACACCTTC. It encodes CASSIASAYGYTF. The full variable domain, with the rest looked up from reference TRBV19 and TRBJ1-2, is DGGITQSPKYLFRKEGQNVTLSCEQNLNHDAMYWYRQDPGQGLRLIYYSQIVNDFQKGDIAEGYSVSREKKESFPLTVTSAQKNPTAFYLCASSIASAYGYTFGSGTRLTVV.